Listed below are T cell receptor beta chains from one sample, sequenced in a study of technical replicates of blood from a few donors. Profiling relied on immunoSEQ multiplex PCR, and the TCRdb table lists in-frame clones only, not all of them. The sample includes tens of thousands of clones, roughly 92% of them seen just once. What was sequenced was T cells isolated from PBMCs. The receptors were sampled from a human donor in good health. CDR3s include the opening cysteine and the closing phenylalanine or tryptophan. A D gene is named only where the DNA matches it firmly. Not every row has a clone size; where given, it reads once, few, many or a size class.

>-|TRBV4-3|TRBJ1-1|-
TGCGCCAGCAGCCAGCTTATTAGGGGATCCCCTGAAGCTTTCTTT
CASSQLIRGSPEAFF
>-|TRBV5-1|TRBJ2-7|-
TGCGCCAGCAGCTTGGGGTCTAGAGGCGCATACGAGCAGTACTTC
CASSLGSRGAYEQYF
>-|TRBV6-5|TRBJ1-1|-
TGTGCCAGCACCCACCCGGGGAACACTGAAGCTTTCTTT
CASTHPGNTEAFF
>TRBD2|TRBV11-3|TRBJ2-3|-
TGTGCCAGCAGCGGGACTAGCGTTTTTTCAGATACGCAGTATTTT
CASSGTSVFSDTQYF
>-|TRBV6-6|TRBJ1-1|-
TGTGCCAGCAGTTACTCTCCCAAGGGCCCCGGGAGTGAAGCTTTCTTT
CASSYSPKGPGSEAFF
>TRBD1|TRBV15|TRBJ2-7|-
TGTGCCACCAGCACTCGTACCCAGGGGGTGGAAACCTACGAGCAGTACTTC
CATSTRTQGVETYEQYF
>-|TRBV30|TRBJ2-1|-
TGTGCCTGGGCTGACAGTTACAATGAGCAGTTCTTC
CAWADSYNEQFF
>-|TRBV6-1|TRBJ2-2|-
TGTGCCAGCAGTGAAGGGACAGCTTACGGGGAGCTGTTTTTT
CASSEGTAYGELFF
>-|TRBV15|TRBJ1-1|few
TGTGCCACCAGTTTCGGGGGGCTTGTGTCTGAAGCTTTCTTT
CATSFGGLVSEAFF
>-|TRBV7-2|TRBJ2-7|-
TGTGCCAGCAGCTCGACAGGAACTACCTACGAGCAGTACTTC
CASSSTGTTYEQYF
>-|TRBV30|TRBJ2-7|-
TGTGCCTGGAGTCTGTCCTACGAGCAGTACTTC
CAWSLSYEQYF
>-|TRBV4-2|TRBJ2-1|-
TGTGCCAGCAGCCCCCCGGGGGAGAGATACAATGAGCAGTTCTTC
CASSPPGERYNEQFF
>-|TRBV4-3|TRBJ1-1|-
TGCGCCAGCAGCCAAGATAGGCGGATGACAGTTTACGGCACTGAAGCTTTCTTT
CASSQDRRMTVYGTEAFF
>-|TRBV20-1|TRBJ1-1|-
TGCAGTGCTAGAGTCGGTGAAGCTTTCTTT
CSARVGEAFF
>TRBD2|TRBV4-2|TRBJ2-3|-
TGTGCCAGCAGCTCGGAAGCTATAGCGGGAGTCACAGATACGCAGTATTTT
CASSSEAIAGVTDTQYF
>-|TRBV7-7|TRBJ2-3|-
TGTGCTAGCAGCTTGGGAGGAGTGAGCACAGATACGCAGTATTTT
CASSLGGVSTDTQYF
>TRBD2|TRBV9|TRBJ2-5|-
TGTGCCAGCAGCGTAGCTCTAGCGGGAGGGAACCAAGAGACCCAGTACTTC
CASSVALAGGNQETQYF
>-|TRBV5-4|TRBJ1-1|-
TGTGCCAGCAGCGCGGGACGTTGGAACACTGAAGCTTTCTTT
CASSAGRWNTEAFF
>TRBD2|TRBV13|TRBJ2-3|-
TGTGCCAGCAGCCCTAGGGGCCTAGCGGAGTTCACAGATACGCAGTATTTT
CASSPRGLAEFTDTQYF
>-|TRBV30|TRBJ2-7|-
TGTGCCTGGAAGAAGCGGAGCTACGAGCAGTACTTC
CAWKKRSYEQYF
>-|TRBV18|TRBJ1-1|-
TGTGCCAGCTCACCCTACGGGGGGCTTAACACTGAAGCTTTCTTT
CASSPYGGLNTEAFF
>-|TRBV7-3|TRBJ2-3|-
TGTGCCAGCAGCTTTATAAGGCGGAGGCCAAATGTCACAGATACGCAGTATTTT
CASSFIRRRPNVTDTQYF
>TRBD2|TRBV7-3|TRBJ2-2|-
TGTGCCAGCAGCTTAAAAGCGGGACTAGCGGGAGGGCCCACCGGGGAGCTGTTTTTT
CASSLKAGLAGGPTGELFF
>-|TRBV19|TRBJ2-7|-
TGTGCCAGTAGTAACCGGGACAACTCCTACGAGCAGTACTTC
CASSNRDNSYEQYF
>TRBD2|TRBV19|TRBJ2-5|-
TGTGCCAGTAGTTCCCCGACTAGCGGACAAGAGACCCAGTACTTC
CASSSPTSGQETQYF
>TRBD2|TRBV10-1|TRBJ2-7|once
TGCGCCAGCAGCCATGGACTAGCGTTAAACTACGAGCAGTACTTC
CASSHGLALNYEQYF
>TRBD1|TRBV28|TRBJ2-5|-
TGTGCCAGCAGTTCCTGGACAGGGCAGTACCAAGAGACCCAGTACTTC
CASSSWTGQYQETQYF
>TRBD1|TRBV9|TRBJ2-7|-
TGTGCCAGCAGCGCCGGGACAGGGGTCTCCGAGCAGTACTTC
CASSAGTGVSEQYF